This T cell receptor beta chain is from a study of shared clonotypes between healthy human individuals (dated by TCRdb to the early 2020s). Study-level background: The cohort included a few men and two women between 18 and 49 years of age. To estimate repertoire size and how much clonotypes are shared between individuals, the study performed deep sequencing of blood TCR repertoires from roughly five healthy adults. For each donor, three plates each were used for CD4 naive and CD4 memory, two plates were used for CD8 naive, and one plate was used for CD8 memory. Libraries were prepared and TCR repertoires were sequenced by different laboratories using diverse techniques, in order to increase sequencing depth and limit assay-specific biases. Leukapheresis yielded between about 0.9 and 9 billion PBMCs per donor.

TCR CDR3 regions were amplified from genomic DNA by multiplex PCR using the deep immunoSEQ assay. For each cell subset, the extracted genomic DNA was distributed evenly across all wells of several immunoSEQ 96-well plates, and each plate served as one replicate. For sorted subsets, 150 to 200 ng genomic DNA, equal to tens of thousands of T cell genomes, was loaded into each replicate PCR. Purified libraries were measured with a Qubit 3.0 fluorometer, size-checked on a Bioanalyzer 2100, and measured again with the KAPA Library Quantification kit. Every immunoSEQ 96-well plate was sequenced on a separate single-read 150-cycle Illumina NextSeq 550 flow cell. On the study's bioinformatics: The immunoSEQ output contained only junctional sequences without quality scores, so filtering could not match that applied to full-length reads. Sequences were annotated with PyIR, a Python wrapper for IgBLAST v1.9, and V/J genes and CDR3 were assigned using IMGT germline references. Reads with weak V/J assignments (E-value above 1e-6), missing CDR3, stop codons, out-of-frame junctions, or ambiguous translated residues were removed. V3J clonotypes were defined as sequences sharing the same inferred V gene, J gene, and CDR3 amino acid sequence. Percentage overlap between repertoires was computed as shared unique clonotypes divided by the size of the smaller repertoire. Repertoire richness was assessed with RTK rarefaction, the Chao1 estimator, and Recon v2.1 estimates of unobserved clonotypes. For all TCRbeta clonotypes obtained by the gDNA method from four donors, generation probabilities were computed with OLGA. TCRdb took over this immuneACCESS table, retaining in-frame rearrangements with V and J assigned. Such tables are incomplete; in checked studies, under half of the missing clones stem from an unresolved V gene, and the remainder is unexplained. For V, J and clone size, that table is used; D and trimming come from the DNA. The sample table records roughly 2 million clones; roughly 95% of these occur just once. Roughly 1.1% of the sample belongs to the ten largest clones.

A remark on this clone: It has no known antigen specificity. Within one base of it there is no much larger clone, and no base qualities were kept.

Overall results and qualifications from the work: Because the study included a small number of donors, the genetic and exposure-history diversity represented was limited. Sampling was limited to blood, and TCR repertoires in tissue likely differ from TCR repertoires in blood. Larger estimated clonotype richness was generally found for naive subsets than for memory subsets. When four donors were compared, the shared fraction of clonotypes was around 5.1% for naive CD4, around 3.5% for naive CD8, 2% to 2.5% for memory CD4, and around 0.4% for memory CD8. Compared with non-shared clonotypes, the clonotypes found in all four sorted-subset donors had higher generation probabilities. Pairwise subsampling indicated that sequencing depth was expected to affect the degree of clonotype sharing among donors. Even with the large sequencing depth, rarefaction of the sorted-subset datasets indicated that sequencing was incomplete.

Including cysteine and phenylalanine, the CDR3 has 12 amino acids. The read is trimmed to its CDR3 DNA, 36 bases read in frame from base 1. From a lookup of the germline V gene (reference sequence), CDR1 and CDR2 are SGHNT and YYREEE. V is shortened by 1 base, J by 4 bases, and the region joining them spans 4 bases. CD8 naive samples consisted of CD45RO-negative cells that were positively selected for CCR7, yielding a CD45RA+CCR7+ population without TemRA cells. The donors were healthy, HIV-negative adults with no recently reported acute infections or vaccinations. Every donor was a Caucasian adult living in Nashville, Tennessee, USA. Blood was collected by leukapheresis, and PBMCs were isolated by Ficoll-Histopaque density gradient centrifugation and then cryopreserved in liquid nitrogen vapor phase. Purity and quantity of every magnetically sorted T cell population were checked by analytical flow cytometry. Genomic DNA was isolated from each sorted fraction and quantified by UV absorbance on a Nanodrop 2000c.

The TCR comes from a man younger than 35 in good health. The sequenced material came from naive CD8+ T cells sorted from blood. The cell subset or site label, as the study defines it: CD45RA+CCR7+. The V gene is TRBV5-4 and the J gene is TRBJ2-3; no D gene can be assigned with confidence. The bases read TGTGCCAGCAGCTTGTACTCAGATACGCAGTATTTT. It translates to CASSLYSDTQYF.